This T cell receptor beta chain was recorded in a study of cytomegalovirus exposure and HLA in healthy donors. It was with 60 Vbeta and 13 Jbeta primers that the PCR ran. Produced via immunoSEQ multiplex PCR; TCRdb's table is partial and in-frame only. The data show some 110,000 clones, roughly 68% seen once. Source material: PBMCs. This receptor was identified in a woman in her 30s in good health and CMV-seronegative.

The CDR3 loop reads CASSQPGTNTGELFF. The CDR3 region has the DNA TGCGCCAGCAGCCAGCCCGGGACAAACACCGGGGAGCTGTTTTTT. The J gene is TRBJ2-2, the V gene TRBV4-1; D may be TRBD1 (6 bases). Germline CDR1 is MGHRA and CDR2 is YSYEKL. Trimming stripped 3 bases from V and 2 bases from J, with 10 bases between. The CDR3 runs to 15 residues.